The clone carrying this TCR beta chain was seen repeatedly, ten times or more. Its antigen is unidentified. Time point specified: pre-sensitization, week 0. Documented treatment: therapeutic diphenylcyclopropenone sensitization with weekly scalp DPC. Participating donors were patients with alopecia, aged 18 to 70 years, considered appropriate candidates for DPC. The sample is drawn from a study of human T cells and chemical hapten exposure. Study summary: Donors were sensitized with 2% DPC on the upper inner arm. Each patient's scalp received weekly diphenylcyclopropenone throughout the roughly 25-week study.

Study-wide points: Relative to controls, expanded TCRs formed significantly more large CDR3 similarity clusters.

V lost 5 bases, J lost 2 bases, and 9 bases stayed unmatched. The CDR3 totals 16 residues. Germline values: CDR1 MDHEN, CDR2 SYDVKM. TCRdb reprocessed the RACE reads via MiXCR and lists one record per CDR3 protein. The sample carries some 400,000 distinct CDR3 sequences, approximately 5.1% recorded once. This receptor was taken from a woman aged 45-59 years with alopecia areata. Some clones in this sample may be carry-over from other donors' samples. This chain joins TRBV28 and TRBJ1-5; TRBD1 agrees at 7 bases. Source: whole blood, taken in connection with sensitization to the hapten diphenylcyclopropenone (DPC). The DNA for the CDR3 is TGTGCCAGCAGTAGAAGTGACAGGGCGGGCAATCAGCCCCAGCATTTT. It specifies CASSRSDRAGNQPQHF. The full variable domain, completed using reference TRBV28 and TRBJ1-5, is DVKVTQSSRYLVKRTGEKVFLECVQDMDHENMFWYRQDPGLGLRLIYFSYDVKMKEKGDIPEGYSVSREKKERFSLILESASTNQTSMYLCASSRSDRAGNQPQHFGDGTRLSIL.